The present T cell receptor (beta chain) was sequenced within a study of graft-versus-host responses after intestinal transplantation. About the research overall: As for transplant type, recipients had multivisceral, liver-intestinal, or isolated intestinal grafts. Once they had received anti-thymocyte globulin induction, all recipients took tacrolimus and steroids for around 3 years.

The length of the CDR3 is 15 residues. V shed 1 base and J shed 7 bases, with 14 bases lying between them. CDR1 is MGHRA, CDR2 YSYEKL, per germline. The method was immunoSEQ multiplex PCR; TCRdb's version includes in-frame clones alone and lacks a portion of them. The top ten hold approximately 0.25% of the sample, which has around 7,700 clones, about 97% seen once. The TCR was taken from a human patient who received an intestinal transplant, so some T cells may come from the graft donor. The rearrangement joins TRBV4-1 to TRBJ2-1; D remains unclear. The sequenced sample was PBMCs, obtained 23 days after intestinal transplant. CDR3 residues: CASSQVVEGWNEQFF. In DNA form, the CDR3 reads TGCGCCAGCAGCCAAGTTGTAGAAGGGTGGAATGAGCAGTTCTTC.